This TCR beta chain came from a study of blood T cell repertoires in COVID-19. Study-level background: COVID-19 samples, acute and convalescent, were from the United States, Italy and Spain. Sources were T cells, B-cell-depleted T cells, or PBMCs; the material itself was cDNA or gDNA.

This CDR3 has 14 residues. From germline, CDR1 is SNHLY and CDR2 FYNNEI. The V gene lost 2 bases and the J gene lost 1 base, with 8 bases spanning the gap. Authors' processing steps: From reference gene primer amplification, estimates of nucleated cell counts were derived. This table comes from immunoSEQ multiplex PCR, and its TCRdb copy is limited to in-frame clones, with some not included. V, J and clone size are taken as reported in that table, and D and trimming were inferred from the DNA itself. Of roughly 350,000 clones listed, approximately 87% were seen once; the top ten hold over 6%. The specimen sequenced was peripheral blood. The rearrangement joins TRBV2 to TRBJ2-5, with unresolved D. This receptor was taken from a woman aged 50 to 60 with COVID-19, enrolled during active disease. The CDR3 region has the DNA TGTGCCAGCAGTGAATTCCCAGGCCAAGAGACCCAGTACTTC. Encoded protein: CASSEFPGQETQYF.